The clone carrying this T cell receptor (beta chain) has a single count. The record originates from a study of blood T cell repertoires in COVID-19. Study-wide context: Acute and convalescent COVID-19 samples came from the United States, Italy and Spain. T cells, B-cell-depleted T cells, or PBMCs provided the cDNA or gDNA that served as material.

Original handling: By means of reference gene primer amplification, nucleated cell counts were estimated. The protocol was immunoSEQ multiplex PCR, while the TCRdb copy is restricted to in-frame clones and leaves out a portion. From that table come the V and J calls and clone size; the DNA was used to work out D and trimming. The sample shows over 110,000 clones, approximately 88% of them seen only once. V lost 5 bases and J lost 3; bases outside the gene matches: 6. The CDR3 contains 17 residues. The germline CDR1 and CDR2 sequences are LGHNA and YNFKEQ. Sequencing used peripheral blood. The TCR was taken from a human donor in a cohort sampled during active COVID-19. The chain has TRBV4-2 and TRBJ2-4, with TRBD2 identical over 14 bases. The CDR3 loop is CASSWRLAGGIKNIQYF. CDR3 nucleotides: TGTGCCAGCAGCTGGAGACTAGCGGGGGGGATCAAAAACATTCAGTACTTC.